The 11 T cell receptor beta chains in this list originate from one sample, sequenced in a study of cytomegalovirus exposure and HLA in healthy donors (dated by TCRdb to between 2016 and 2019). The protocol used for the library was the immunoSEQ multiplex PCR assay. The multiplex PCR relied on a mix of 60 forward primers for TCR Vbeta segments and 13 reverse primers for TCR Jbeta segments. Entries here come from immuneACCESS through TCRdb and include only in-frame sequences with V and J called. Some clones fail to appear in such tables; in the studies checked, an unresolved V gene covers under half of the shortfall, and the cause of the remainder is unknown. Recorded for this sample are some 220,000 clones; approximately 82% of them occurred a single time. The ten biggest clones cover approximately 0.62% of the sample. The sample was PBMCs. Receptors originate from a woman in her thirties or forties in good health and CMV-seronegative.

The chain's CDR3 is CATSSYRTSYEQYF. In DNA form, the CDR3 reads TGTGCCACCAGCTCCTATCGGACTAGCTACGAGCAGTACTTC. The chain has TRBV15 and TRBJ2-7; 7 bases are a match to TRBD2. CDR3 length equals 14 residues. Germline V CDR1 and CDR2: LNHNV, YYDKDF (reference sequence). V lost 5 bases and J lost 3; bases outside the gene matches: 7.

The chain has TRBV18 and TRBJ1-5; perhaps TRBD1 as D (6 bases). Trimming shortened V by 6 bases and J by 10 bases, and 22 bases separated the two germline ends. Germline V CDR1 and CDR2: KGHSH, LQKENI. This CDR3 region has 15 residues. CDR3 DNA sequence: TGTGCCAGCTCGCGGGGGACATTCGAGTTAGATCCCCAGCATTTT. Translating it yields CASSRGTFELDPQHF.

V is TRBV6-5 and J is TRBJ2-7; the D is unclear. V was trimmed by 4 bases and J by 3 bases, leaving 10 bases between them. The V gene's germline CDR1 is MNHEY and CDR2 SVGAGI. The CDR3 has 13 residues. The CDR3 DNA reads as TGTGCCAGCAGTTTGGGCCAGGTCTACGAGCAGTACTTC. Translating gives CASSLGQVYEQYF.

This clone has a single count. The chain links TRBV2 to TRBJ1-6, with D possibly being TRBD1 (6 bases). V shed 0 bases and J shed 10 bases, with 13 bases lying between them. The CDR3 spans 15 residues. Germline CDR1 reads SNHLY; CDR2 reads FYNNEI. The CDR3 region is CASSEAAGVRSPLHF. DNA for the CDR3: TGTGCCAGCAGTGAAGCTGCAGGGGTAAGGTCACCCCTCCACTTT. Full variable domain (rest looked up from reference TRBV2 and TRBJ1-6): EPEVTQTPSHQVTQMGQEVILRCVPISNHLYFYWYRQILGQKVEFLVSFYNNEISEKSEIFDDQFSVERPDGSNFTLKIRSTKLEDSAMYFCASSEAAGVRSPLHFGNGTRLTVT.

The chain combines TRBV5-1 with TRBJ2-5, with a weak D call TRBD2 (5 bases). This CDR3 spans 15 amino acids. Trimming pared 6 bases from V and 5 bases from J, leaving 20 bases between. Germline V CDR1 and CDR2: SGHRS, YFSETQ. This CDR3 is CASNLAPRAQETQYF. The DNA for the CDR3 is TGCGCCAGCAACCTTGCCCCGAGGGCGCAGGAGACCCAGTACTTC.

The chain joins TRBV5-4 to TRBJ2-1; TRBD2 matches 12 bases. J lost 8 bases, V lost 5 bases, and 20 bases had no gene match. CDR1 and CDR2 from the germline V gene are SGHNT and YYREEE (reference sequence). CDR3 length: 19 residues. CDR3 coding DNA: TGTGCCAGCAGTTCGAGGCTCTCTGCTAGCGGGGGGGCTGGCTATGAGCAGTTCTTC. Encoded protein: CASSSRLSASGGAGYEQFF. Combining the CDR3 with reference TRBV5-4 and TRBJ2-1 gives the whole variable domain ETGVTQSPTHLIKTRGQQVTLRCSSQSGHNTVSWYQQALGQGPQFIFQYYREEENGRGNFPPRFSGLQFPNYSSELNVNALELDDSALYLCASSSRLSASGGAGYEQFFGPGTRLTVL.

Written as DNA, the CDR3 is TGTGCCAGCAACAGGGTGAGCACAGATACGCAGTATTTT. It encodes CASNRVSTDTQYF. The chain recombines TRBV13 with TRBJ2-3; TRBD1 might be the D (6 bases). The CDR3 extends over 13 amino acids. Trimming took 7 bases from V and 0 from J, leaving 8 bases between them. Germline CDR1 is PRHDT and CDR2 is FYEKMQ (reference sequence). The entire variable domain, with the rest obtained from reference TRBV13 and TRBJ2-3, is as follows: AAGVIQSPRHLIKEKRETATLKCYPIPRHDTVYWYQQGPGQDPQFLISFYEKMQSDKGSIPDRFSAQQFSDYHSELNMSSLELGDSALYFCASNRVSTDTQYFGPGTRLTVL.

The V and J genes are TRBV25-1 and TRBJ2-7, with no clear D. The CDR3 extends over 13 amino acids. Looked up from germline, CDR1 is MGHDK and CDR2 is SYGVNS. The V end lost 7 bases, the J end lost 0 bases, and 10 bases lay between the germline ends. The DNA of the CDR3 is TGTGCCAGCATGGGCCGAAGCTCCTACGAGCAGTACTTC. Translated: CASMGRSSYEQYF.

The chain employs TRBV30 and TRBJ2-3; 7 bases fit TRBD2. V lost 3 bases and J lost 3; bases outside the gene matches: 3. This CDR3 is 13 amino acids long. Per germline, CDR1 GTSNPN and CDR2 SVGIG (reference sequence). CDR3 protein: CAWSRGETDTQYF. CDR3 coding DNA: TGTGCCTGGAGCCGGGGGGAGACAGATACGCAGTATTTT.

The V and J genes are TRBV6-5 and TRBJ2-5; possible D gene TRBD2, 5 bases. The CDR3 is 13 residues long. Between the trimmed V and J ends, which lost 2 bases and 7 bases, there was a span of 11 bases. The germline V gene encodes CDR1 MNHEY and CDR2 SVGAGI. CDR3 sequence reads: CASSYGLAGTQYF. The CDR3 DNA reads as TGTGCCAGCAGTTACGGTCTAGCCGGGACCCAGTACTTC.

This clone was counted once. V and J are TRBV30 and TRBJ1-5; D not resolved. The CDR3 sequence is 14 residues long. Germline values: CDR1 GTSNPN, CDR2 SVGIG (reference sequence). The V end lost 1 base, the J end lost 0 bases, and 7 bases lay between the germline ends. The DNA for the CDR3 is TGTGCCTGGAGTGCGGTAAATAGCAATCAGCCCCAGCATTTT. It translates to CAWSAVNSNQPQHF.